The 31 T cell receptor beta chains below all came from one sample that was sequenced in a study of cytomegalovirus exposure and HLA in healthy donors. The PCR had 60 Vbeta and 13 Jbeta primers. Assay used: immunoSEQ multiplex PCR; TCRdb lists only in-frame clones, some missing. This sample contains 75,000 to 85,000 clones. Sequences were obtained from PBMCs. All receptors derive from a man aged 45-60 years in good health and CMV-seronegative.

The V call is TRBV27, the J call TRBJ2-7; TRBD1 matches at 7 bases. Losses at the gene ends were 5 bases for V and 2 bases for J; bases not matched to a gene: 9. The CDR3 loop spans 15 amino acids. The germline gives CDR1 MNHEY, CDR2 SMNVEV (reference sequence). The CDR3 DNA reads TGTGCCAGCAGTCCACCGACAGGGCCGACCTACGAGCAGTACTTC. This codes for CASSPPTGPTYEQYF.

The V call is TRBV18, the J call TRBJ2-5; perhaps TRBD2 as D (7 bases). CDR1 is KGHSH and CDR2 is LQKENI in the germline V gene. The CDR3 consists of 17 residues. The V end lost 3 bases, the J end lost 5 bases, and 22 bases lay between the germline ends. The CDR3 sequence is CASSPIPAGAAGETQYF. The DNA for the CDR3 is TGTGCCAGCTCACCCATCCCGGCGGGGGCCGCCGGGGAGACCCAGTACTTC.

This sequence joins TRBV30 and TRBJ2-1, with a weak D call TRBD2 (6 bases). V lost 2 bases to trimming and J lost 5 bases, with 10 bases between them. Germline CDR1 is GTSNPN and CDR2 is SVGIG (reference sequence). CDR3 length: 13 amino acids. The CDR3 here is CAWSSGLNNEQFF. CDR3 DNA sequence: TGTGCCTGGAGTTCGGGACTGAACAATGAGCAGTTCTTC.

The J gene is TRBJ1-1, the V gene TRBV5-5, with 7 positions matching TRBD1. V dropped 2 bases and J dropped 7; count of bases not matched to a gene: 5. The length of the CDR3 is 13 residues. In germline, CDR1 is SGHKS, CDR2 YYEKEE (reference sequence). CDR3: CASSFTGVGEAFF. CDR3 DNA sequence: TGTGCCAGCAGCTTTACAGGGGTCGGTGAAGCTTTCTTT.

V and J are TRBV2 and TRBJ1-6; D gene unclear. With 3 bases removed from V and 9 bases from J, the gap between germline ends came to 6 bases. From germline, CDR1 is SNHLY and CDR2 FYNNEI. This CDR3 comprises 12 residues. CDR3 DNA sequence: TGTGCCAGCAGTGATACCAGTTCACCCCTCCACTTT. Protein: CASSDTSSPLHF. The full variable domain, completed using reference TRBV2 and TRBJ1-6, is EPEVTQTPSHQVTQMGQEVILRCVPISNHLYFYWYRQILGQKVEFLVSFYNNEISEKSEIFDDQFSVERPDGSNFTLKIRSTKLEDSAMYFCASSDTSSPLHFGNGTRLTVT.

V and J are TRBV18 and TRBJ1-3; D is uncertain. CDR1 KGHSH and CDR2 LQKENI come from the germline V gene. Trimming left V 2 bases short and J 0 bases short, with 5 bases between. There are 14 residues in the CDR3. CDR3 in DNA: TGTGCCAGCTCACCAGCCAGCTCTGGAAACACCATATATTTT. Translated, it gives CASSPASSGNTIYF.

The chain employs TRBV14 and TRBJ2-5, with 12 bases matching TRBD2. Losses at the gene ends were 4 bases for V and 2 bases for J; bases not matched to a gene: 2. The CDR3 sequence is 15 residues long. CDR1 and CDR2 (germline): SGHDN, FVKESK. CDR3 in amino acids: CASSRTSGVQETQYF. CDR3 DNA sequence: TGTGCCAGCAGCCGGACTAGCGGGGTGCAAGAGACCCAGTACTTC.

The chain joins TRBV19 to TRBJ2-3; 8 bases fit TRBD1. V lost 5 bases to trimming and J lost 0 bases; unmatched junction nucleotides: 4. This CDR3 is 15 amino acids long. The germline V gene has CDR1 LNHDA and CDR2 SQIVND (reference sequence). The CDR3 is CASSSRDRSTDTQYF. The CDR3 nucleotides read TGTGCCAGTAGTTCCCGGGACAGGAGCACAGATACGCAGTATTTT.

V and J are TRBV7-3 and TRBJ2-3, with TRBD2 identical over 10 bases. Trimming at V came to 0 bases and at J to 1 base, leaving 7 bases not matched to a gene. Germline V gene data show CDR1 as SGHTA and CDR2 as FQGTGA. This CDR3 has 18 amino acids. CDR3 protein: CASSLTGASGGGTDTQYF. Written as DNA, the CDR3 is TGTGCCAGCAGCTTAACGGGGGCTAGCGGGGGAGGCACAGATACGCAGTATTTT.

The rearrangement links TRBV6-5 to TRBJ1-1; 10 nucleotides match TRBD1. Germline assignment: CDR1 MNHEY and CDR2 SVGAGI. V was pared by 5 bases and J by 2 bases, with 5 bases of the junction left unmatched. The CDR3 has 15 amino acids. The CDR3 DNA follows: TGTGCCAGCAGTCCTGGGACAGGGGCAAACACTGAAGCTTTCTTT. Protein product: CASSPGTGANTEAFF.

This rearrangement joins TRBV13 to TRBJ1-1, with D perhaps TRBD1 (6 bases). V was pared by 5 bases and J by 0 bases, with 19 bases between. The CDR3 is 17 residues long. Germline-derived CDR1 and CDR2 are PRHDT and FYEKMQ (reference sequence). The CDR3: CASSVRGRGKMNTEAFF. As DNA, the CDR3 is TGTGCCAGCAGCGTAAGGGGGAGGGGGAAAATGAACACTGAAGCTTTCTTT.

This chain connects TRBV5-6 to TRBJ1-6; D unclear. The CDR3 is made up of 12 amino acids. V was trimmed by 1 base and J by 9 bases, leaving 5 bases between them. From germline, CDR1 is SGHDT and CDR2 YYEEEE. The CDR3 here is CASSLPVSPLHF. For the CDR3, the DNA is TGTGCCAGCAGCTTGCCTGTTTCACCCCTCCACTTT.

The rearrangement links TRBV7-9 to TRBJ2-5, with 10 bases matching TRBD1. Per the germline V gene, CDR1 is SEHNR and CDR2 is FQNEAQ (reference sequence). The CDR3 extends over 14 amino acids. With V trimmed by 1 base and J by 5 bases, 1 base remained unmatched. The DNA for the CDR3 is TGTGCCAGCAGCTTAGGGACAGGGGGTGAGACCCAGTACTTC. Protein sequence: CASSLGTGGETQYF.

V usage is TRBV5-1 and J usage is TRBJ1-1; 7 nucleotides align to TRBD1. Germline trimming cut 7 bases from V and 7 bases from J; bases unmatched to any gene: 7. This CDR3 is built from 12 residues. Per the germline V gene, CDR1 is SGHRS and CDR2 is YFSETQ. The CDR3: CASQQGVGEAFF. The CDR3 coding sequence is TGCGCCAGCCAGCAGGGGGTTGGTGAAGCTTTCTTT.

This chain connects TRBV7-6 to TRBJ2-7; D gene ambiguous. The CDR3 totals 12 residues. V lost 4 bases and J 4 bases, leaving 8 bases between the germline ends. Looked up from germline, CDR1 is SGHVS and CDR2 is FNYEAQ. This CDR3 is CASSSGPYEQYF. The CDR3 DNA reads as TGTGCCAGCAGCTCGGGTCCTTACGAGCAGTACTTC.

Here the CDR3 DNA reads TGTGCCAGCAGCCCAGGGGCAGGGGGAGATGAAAAACTGTTTTTT. The encoded protein is CASSPGAGGDEKLFF. The V gene is TRBV7-9, the J gene TRBJ1-4, with 7 bases matching TRBD1. Germline V CDR1 and CDR2: SEHNR, FQNEAQ (reference sequence). Trimming at V came to 5 bases and at J to 6 bases, leaving 9 bases not matched to a gene. This CDR3 is 15 amino acids long.

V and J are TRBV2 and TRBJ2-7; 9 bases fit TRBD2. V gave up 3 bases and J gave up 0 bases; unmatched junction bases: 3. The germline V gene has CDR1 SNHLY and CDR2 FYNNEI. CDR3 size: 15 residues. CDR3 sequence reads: CASSDSGGPSYEQYF. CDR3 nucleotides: TGTGCCAGCAGTGATAGCGGGGGACCCTCCTACGAGCAGTACTTC.

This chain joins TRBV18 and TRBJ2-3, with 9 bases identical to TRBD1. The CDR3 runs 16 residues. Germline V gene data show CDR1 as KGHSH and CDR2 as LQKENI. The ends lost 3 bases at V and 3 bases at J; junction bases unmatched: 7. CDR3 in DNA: TGTGCCAGCTCACCGCCGGGACAGGGTGGTACAGATACGCAGTATTTT. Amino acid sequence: CASSPPGQGGTDTQYF.

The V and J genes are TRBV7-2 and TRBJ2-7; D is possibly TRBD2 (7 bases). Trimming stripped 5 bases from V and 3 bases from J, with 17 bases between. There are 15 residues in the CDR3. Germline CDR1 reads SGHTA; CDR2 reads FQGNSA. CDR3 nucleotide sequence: TGTGCCAGCAGCCCCAAGGGGGGGCGCTACTACGAGCAGTACTTC. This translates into CASSPKGGRYYEQYF.

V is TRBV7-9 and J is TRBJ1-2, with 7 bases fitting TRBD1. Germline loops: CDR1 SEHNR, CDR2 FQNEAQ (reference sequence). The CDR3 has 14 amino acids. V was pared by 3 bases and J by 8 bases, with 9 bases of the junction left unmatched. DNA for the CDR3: TGTGCCAGCAGCTTGGGGGTGACAGGGAAAGGCTACACCTTC. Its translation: CASSLGVTGKGYTF.

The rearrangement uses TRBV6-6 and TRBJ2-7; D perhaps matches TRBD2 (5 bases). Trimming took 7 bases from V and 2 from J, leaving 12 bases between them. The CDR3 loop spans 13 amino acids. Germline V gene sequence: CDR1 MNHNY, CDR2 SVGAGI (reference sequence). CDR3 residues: CASKRAGAYEQYF. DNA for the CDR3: TGTGCCAGCAAGAGGGCCGGGGCCTACGAGCAGTACTTC.

The CDR3 protein is CASSLDRGGHGNSPLHF. The CDR3 nucleotides are TGTGCCAGCAGCTTGGACAGGGGCGGCCACGGTAATTCACCCCTCCACTTT. This rearrangement joins TRBV5-6 to TRBJ1-6; 7 bases are shared with TRBD1. This CDR3 has 17 amino acids. Trimming took 0 bases from V and 6 from J; bases not matched to a gene: 9. Per germline, CDR1 SGHDT and CDR2 YYEEEE.

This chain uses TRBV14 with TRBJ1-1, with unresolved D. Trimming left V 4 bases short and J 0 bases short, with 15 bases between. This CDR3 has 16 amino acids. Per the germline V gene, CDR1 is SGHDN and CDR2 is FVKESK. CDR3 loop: CASSPLLRGVNTEAFF. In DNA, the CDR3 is TGTGCCAGCAGCCCCCTACTTAGAGGTGTGAACACTGAAGCTTTCTTT.

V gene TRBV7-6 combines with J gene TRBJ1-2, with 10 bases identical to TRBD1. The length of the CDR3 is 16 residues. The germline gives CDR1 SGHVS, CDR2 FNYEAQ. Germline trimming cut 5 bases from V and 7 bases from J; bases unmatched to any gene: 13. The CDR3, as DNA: TGTGCCAGCAGCCCCCAATCCGGGACAGGGGTTCGTGGCTACACCTTC. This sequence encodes CASSPQSGTGVRGYTF.

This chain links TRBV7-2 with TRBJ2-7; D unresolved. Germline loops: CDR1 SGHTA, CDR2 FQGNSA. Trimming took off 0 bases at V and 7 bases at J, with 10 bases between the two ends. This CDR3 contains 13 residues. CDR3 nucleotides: TGTGCCAGCAGCTTAGCCATCCAGGATGAGCAGTACTTC. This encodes CASSLAIQDEQYF.

The CDR3 spells CASSFLGQDLSGNTIYF. The CDR3 DNA reads TGTGCCAGCAGCTTCCTAGGACAAGATTTATCTGGAAACACCATATATTTT. The V call is TRBV5-6, the J call TRBJ1-3, with D perhaps matching TRBD1 (5 bases). This CDR3 is 17 amino acids long. V was cut by 2 bases and J by 1 base, with 16 bases left in between. The germline CDR1 and CDR2 sequences are SGHDT and YYEEEE.

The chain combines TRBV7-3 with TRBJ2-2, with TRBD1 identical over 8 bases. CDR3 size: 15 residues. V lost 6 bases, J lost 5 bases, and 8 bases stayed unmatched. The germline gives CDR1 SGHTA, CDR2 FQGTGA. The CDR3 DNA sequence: TGTGCCAGCAGTGAGACAGGGGTGGGAACCGGGGAGCTGTTTTTT. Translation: CASSETGVGTGELFF.

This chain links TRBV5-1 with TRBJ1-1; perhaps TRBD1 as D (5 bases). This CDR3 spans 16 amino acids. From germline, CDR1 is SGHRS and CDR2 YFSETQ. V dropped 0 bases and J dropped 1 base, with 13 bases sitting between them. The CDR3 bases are TGCGCCAGCAGCTTGGGGCTGGGGCAGGGGAACACTGAAGCTTTCTTT. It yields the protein CASSLGLGQGNTEAFF.

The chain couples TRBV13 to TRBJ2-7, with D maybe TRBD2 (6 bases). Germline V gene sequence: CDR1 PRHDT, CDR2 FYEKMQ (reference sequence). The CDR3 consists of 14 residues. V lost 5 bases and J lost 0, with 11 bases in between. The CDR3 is CASSNRDFSYEQYF. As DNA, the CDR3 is TGTGCCAGCAGCAACCGGGACTTCTCCTACGAGCAGTACTTC.

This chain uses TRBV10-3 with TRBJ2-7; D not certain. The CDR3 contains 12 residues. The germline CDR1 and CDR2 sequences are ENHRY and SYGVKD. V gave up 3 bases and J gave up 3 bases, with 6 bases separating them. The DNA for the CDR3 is TGTGCCATCAGTGAAACAAGCTACGAGCAGTACTTC. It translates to CAISETSYEQYF.

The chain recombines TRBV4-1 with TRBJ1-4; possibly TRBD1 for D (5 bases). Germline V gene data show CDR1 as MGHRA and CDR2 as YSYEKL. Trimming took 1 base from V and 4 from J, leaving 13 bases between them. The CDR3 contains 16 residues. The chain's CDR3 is CASSQGWSQGNEKLFF. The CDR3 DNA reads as TGCGCCAGCAGCCAAGGGTGGTCGCAGGGTAATGAAAAACTGTTTTTT.